This paragraph covers one TCR beta chain sequence. This receptor's antigen is unknown. A far larger clone is only one base removed, so a read error is likely. The junction carries 15 bases between V and J, which are trimmed by 2 bases and 6 bases respectively. Inclusive of the bounding cysteine and phenylalanine, the CDR3 is 15 residues long. The sequence is cut down to CDR3 DNA, 45 bases in frame from base 1. The germline V gene (reference sequence) specifies SGHNT as CDR1 and YYREEE as CDR2. TCR CDR3 regions were amplified from genomic DNA by multiplex PCR using the deep immunoSEQ assay. Extracted genomic DNA from each cell subset was distributed evenly across all wells of several immunoSEQ 96-well plates, and each plate was treated as a replicate. For sorted subsets, roughly 200 ng of genomic DNA, equivalent to roughly 30,000 T cell genomes, went into each replicate PCR. The purified libraries were quantified using a Qubit 3.0 fluorometer, sized with a Bioanalyzer 2100, and then quantified again using the KAPA Library Quantification kit. Every immunoSEQ 96-well plate was sequenced on a separate single-read 150-cycle Illumina NextSeq 550 flow cell. Processing in the source paper ran as follows. Because the immunoSEQ output held only junctional sequences and lacked quality scores, the filtering could not match the filtering applied to full-length reads. To assign V/J genes and CDR3, sequences were annotated against IMGT germline references using PyIR, a Python wrapper for IgBLAST v1.9. Reads were filtered out if the reads had weak V/J assignments (E-value above 1e-6), no CDR3, stop codons, out-of-frame junctions, or ambiguous translated residues. V3J clonotypes were defined as sequences sharing the same inferred V gene, J gene, and CDR3 amino acid sequence. The percentage overlap between two repertoires was calculated by dividing the number of shared unique clonotypes by the size of the smaller repertoire. Three approaches were used to assess repertoire richness: RTK rarefaction, the Chao1 estimator, and Recon v2.1 estimates of unobserved clonotypes. Generation probabilities were computed with OLGA for all TCRbeta clonotypes obtained by the gDNA method from several donors. Here the immuneACCESS table is served through TCRdb, limited to in-frame sequences with V and J called. Missing clones are a known gap in these copies; in checked studies unresolved V genes cover under half, and the rest lacks a known reason. Clone size and V and J calls were adopted from that table, with D and trimming inferred from the DNA. The sample table shows some 1 million clones, and more than 65% are seen once. The ten top clones hold around 1.4% of the sample.

Donors were healthy HIV-negative adults with no recently reported acute infections or vaccinations. Every donor was a Caucasian adult residing in Nashville, Tennessee, USA. Magnetic negative selection was used to enrich CD4+ T cells, after which naive cells were positively selected on CD45RA and the negative fraction became the memory subset. Blood was obtained by leukapheresis, after which PBMCs were separated by Ficoll-Histopaque density gradient centrifugation and cryopreserved in liquid nitrogen vapor phase. Analytical flow cytometry was used to check the purity and quantity of each magnetically sorted T cell population. From each sorted fraction, genomic DNA was isolated and quantified by UV absorbance on a Nanodrop 2000c. These data belong to a study of shared clonotypes between healthy human individuals (dated by TCRdb to about 2020). The study in broad terms: A few men and a couple of women, aged 18 to 49 years, made up the cohort. For each donor, three plates each were used for CD4 naive and CD4 memory, two plates were used for CD8 naive, and one plate was used for CD8 memory. To estimate repertoire size and how much clonotypes are shared between individuals, the study performed deep sequencing of blood TCR repertoires from a handful of healthy adults. To increase sequencing depth and limit assay-specific biases, TCR repertoire library preparation and sequencing were carried out by different laboratories using diverse techniques. Per donor, leukapheresis produced somewhere between about 0.9 and 10 billion PBMCs.

The paper as a whole reports these results and caveats: Roughly 5% of naive CD4, around 4% of naive CD8, about 2.4% of memory CD4, and about 0.4% of memory CD8 clonotypes were shared across several donors. Incomplete sequencing was indicated by rarefaction of sorted-subset datasets, despite the large sequencing depth. Larger estimated clonotype richness was generally found for naive subsets than for memory subsets. Compared with non-shared clonotypes, the clonotypes found in all four sorted-subset donors had higher generation probabilities. The small number of donors limited the genetic and exposure-history diversity represented. Sampling was restricted to blood, and TCR repertoires in tissues likely differ from the TCR repertoires found in blood. Pairwise subsampling led to the expectation that sequencing depth would affect the degree of clonotype sharing among donors.

Sequenced sample: memory CD4+ T cells sorted from blood. The cell subset or site label, as the study defines it: CD45RA-negative fraction. Recombination linked TRBV5-4 to TRBJ2-1; the D gene cannot be resolved reliably. The TCR sequence derives from a young man in good health. The bases are TGTGCCAGCAGCTTTGAGAGGACCCTTCCCAATGAGCAGTTCTTC. This is translated as CASSFERTLPNEQFF.